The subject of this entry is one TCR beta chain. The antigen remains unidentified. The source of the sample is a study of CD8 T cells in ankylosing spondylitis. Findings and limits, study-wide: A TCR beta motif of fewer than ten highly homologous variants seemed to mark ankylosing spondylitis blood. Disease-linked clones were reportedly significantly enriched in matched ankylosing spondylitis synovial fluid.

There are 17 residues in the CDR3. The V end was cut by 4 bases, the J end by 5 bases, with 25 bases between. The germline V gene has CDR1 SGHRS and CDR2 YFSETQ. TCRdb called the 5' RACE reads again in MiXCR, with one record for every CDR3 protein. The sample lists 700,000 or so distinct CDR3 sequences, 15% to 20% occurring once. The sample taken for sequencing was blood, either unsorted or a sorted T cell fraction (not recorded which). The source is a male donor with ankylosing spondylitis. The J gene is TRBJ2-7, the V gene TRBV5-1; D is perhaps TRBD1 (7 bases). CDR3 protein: CASSGGTALMGGNEQYF. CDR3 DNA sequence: TGCGCCAGCAGCGGCGGGACAGCATTAATGGGGGGAAACGAGCAGTACTTC.